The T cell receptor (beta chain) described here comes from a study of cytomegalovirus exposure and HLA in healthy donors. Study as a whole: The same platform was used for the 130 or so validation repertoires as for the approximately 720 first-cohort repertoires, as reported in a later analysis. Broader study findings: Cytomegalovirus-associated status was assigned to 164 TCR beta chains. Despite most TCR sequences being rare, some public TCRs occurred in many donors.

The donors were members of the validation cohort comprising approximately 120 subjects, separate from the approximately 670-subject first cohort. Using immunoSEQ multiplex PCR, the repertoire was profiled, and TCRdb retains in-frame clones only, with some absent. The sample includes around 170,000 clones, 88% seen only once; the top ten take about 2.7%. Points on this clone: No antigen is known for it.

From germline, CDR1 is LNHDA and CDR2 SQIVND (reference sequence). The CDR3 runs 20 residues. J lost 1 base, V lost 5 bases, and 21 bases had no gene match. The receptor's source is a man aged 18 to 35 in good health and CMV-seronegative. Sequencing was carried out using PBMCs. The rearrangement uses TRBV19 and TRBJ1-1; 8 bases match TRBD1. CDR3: CASSSPDPGQGIEENTEAFF. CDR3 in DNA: TGTGCCAGTAGTTCCCCGGACCCCGGACAGGGTATCGAGGAGAACACTGAAGCTTTCTTT.